This entry concerns a single TCR beta chain. Its antigen is unknown. The PCR had 60 Vbeta and 13 Jbeta primers. Assay: immunoSEQ multiplex PCR; the TCRdb copy retains only in-frame clones and omits some. In the table there are around 200,000 clones, over 60% of which are singletons. The sample is drawn from a study of cytomegalovirus exposure and HLA in healthy donors. Study-wide findings and caveats: Likely technical artifact: a cluster of highly shared sequence variants. Among CMV-associated TCR beta chains, most appeared HLA-restricted in a later analysis. The study recorded 150 to 200 TCR beta chains that were cytomegalovirus-associated. The authors later linked a missense DCLRE1C variant to TCR beta V- and J-gene trimming.

Germline loops: CDR1 MNHEY, CDR2 SVGAGI. V gave up 0 bases and J gave up 2 bases, with 11 bases separating them. The CDR3 is 15 amino acids. This clonotype originated in a man under 40 in good health and CMV-seropositive. The chain employs TRBV6-5 and TRBJ2-7, with a tentative D call TRBD2 (5 bases). Specimen: PBMCs. DNA for the CDR3: TGTGCCAGCAGTTACTCGAGCGGACTGACCTACGAGCAGTACTTC. Amino acid sequence: CASSYSSGLTYEQYF.